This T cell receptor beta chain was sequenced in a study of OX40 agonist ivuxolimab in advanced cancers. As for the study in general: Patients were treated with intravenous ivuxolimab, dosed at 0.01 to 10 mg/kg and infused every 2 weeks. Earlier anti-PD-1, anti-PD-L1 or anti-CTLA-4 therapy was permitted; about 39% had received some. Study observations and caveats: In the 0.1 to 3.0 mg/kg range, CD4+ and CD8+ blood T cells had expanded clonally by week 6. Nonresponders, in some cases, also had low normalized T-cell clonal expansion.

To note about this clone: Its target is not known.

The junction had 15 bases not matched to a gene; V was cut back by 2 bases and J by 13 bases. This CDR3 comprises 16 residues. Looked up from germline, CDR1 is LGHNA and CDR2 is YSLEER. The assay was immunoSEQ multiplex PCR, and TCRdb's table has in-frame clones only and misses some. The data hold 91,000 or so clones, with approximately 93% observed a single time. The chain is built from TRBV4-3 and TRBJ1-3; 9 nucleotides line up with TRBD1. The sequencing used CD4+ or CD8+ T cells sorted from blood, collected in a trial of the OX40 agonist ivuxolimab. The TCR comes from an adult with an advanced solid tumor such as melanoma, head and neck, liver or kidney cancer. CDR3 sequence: CASSQHSTGTGSGIYF. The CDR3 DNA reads TGCGCCAGCAGCCAACATAGTACCGGGACAGGGTCGGGGATATATTTT.